The 12 T cell receptor beta chains below come from one sample, sequenced in a study of blood T cell repertoires in COVID-19. Assay used: immunoSEQ multiplex PCR; TCRdb lists only in-frame clones, some missing. The data hold fewer than 300,000 clones, with 85% observed a single time. The material sequenced was PBMCs or T cells enriched from blood (not recorded which). The receptors here all came from a woman between 50 and 59 years old who had recovered from COVID-19.

For the CDR3, the DNA is TGCGCCAGCAGCCAAGATCTCCCCCCCTCTATTCGGGGCTACACCTTC. Translation: CASSQDLPPSIRGYTF. V is TRBV4-1 and J is TRBJ1-2; no firm D call. From germline, CDR1 is MGHRA and CDR2 YSYEKL. Trimming pared 0 bases from V and 8 bases from J, leaving 19 bases between. This CDR3 is 16 amino acids long.

The chain couples TRBV5-4 to TRBJ2-3; TRBD2 is a possible D gene (7 bases). The V and J ends lost 0 bases and 3 bases respectively, with 14 bases between them. Germline V gene lookup returns CDR1 SGHNT and CDR2 YYREEE (reference sequence). The CDR3 length is 16 residues. The CDR3 loop reads CASSLALRGGTDTQYF. The CDR3 coding sequence is TGTGCCAGCAGCTTGGCCCTCAGGGGAGGGACAGATACGCAGTATTTT. The full variable domain, in which reference TRBV5-4 and TRBJ2-3 provide the parts outside the CDR3, is ETGVTQSPTHLIKTRGQQVTLRCSSQSGHNTVSWYQQALGQGPQFIFQYYREEENGRGNFPPRFSGLQFPNYSSELNVNALELDDSALYLCASSLALRGGTDTQYFGPGTRLTVL.

The chain links TRBV7-2 to TRBJ2-3; 7 bases are a match to TRBD2. The germline V gene encodes CDR1 SGHTA and CDR2 FQGNSA. V was pared by 5 bases and J by 6 bases, with 11 bases of the junction left unmatched. The CDR3 spans 15 residues. The CDR3: CASSSPSAGLDTQYF. CDR3 DNA sequence: TGTGCCAGCAGCAGTCCCTCAGCGGGACTCGATACGCAGTATTTT.

V is TRBV7-6 and J is TRBJ2-1, with 7 bases lining up with TRBD2. CDR1 SGHVS and CDR2 FNYEAQ come from the germline V gene. There are 16 residues in the CDR3. J was trimmed by 3 bases and V by 2 bases; bases with no gene match: 7. The CDR3 is CASSLLAGAGYNEQFF. For the CDR3, the DNA is TGTGCCAGCAGCTTATTGGCGGGAGCCGGCTACAATGAGCAGTTCTTC.

V usage is TRBV15 and J usage is TRBJ1-4; TRBD1 matches 7 bases. CDR1 is LNHNV, CDR2 YYDKDF, per germline (reference sequence). V shed 2 bases and J 14 bases; nucleotides not matched to a gene: 11. The CDR3 covers 14 residues. The CDR3 reads CATSRRQGSVGLFF. CDR3 bases: TGTGCCACCAGCAGAAGACAGGGAAGTGTAGGGCTGTTTTTT.

This clone turned up a few times. The J gene is TRBJ2-3, the V gene TRBV15, with D unresolved. Deletions cut 4 bases from V and 7 bases from J, with 12 bases between. In germline, CDR1 is LNHNV, CDR2 YYDKDF (reference sequence). This CDR3 spans 13 amino acids. CDR3 residues: CATSTEDFHTQYF. The CDR3 nucleotides are TGTGCCACCAGCACCGAGGATTTCCATACGCAGTATTTT. Full variable domain (rest looked up from reference TRBV15 and TRBJ2-3): DAMVIQNPRYQVTQFGKPVTLSCSQTLNHNVMYWYQQKSSQAPKLLFHYYDKDFNNEADTPDNFQSRRPNTSFCFLDIRSPGLGDTAMYLCATSTEDFHTQYFGPGTRLTVL.

The V gene is TRBV3-1 (or the pseudogene TRBV3-2), the J gene TRBJ2-1; 11 bases line up with TRBD2. CDR1 is LGHDT, CDR2 YNNKEL, per germline (reference sequence). V lost 0 bases, J lost 7 bases, and 5 bases stayed unmatched. The CDR3 is 16 residues long. The CDR3 sequence is CASSQEIAGGNNEQFF. The CDR3 DNA reads as TGTGCCAGCAGCCAAGAAATAGCGGGAGGGAATAATGAGCAGTTCTTC.

The DNA for the CDR3 is TGTGCCACCCGGACGGACCCGGGAAGGAATGGCTACACCTTC. Residues: CATRTDPGRNGYTF. The chain is built from TRBV19 and TRBJ1-2; no clear D gene. The length of the CDR3 is 14 residues. Germline V gives CDR1 LNHDA, CDR2 SQIVND (reference sequence). V lost 10 bases to trimming and J lost 6 bases, with 21 bases between them.

The chain joins TRBV3-1 (or the pseudogene TRBV3-2) to TRBJ2-4; no definite D call. Trimming stripped 0 bases from V and 3 bases from J, with 9 bases between. This CDR3 comprises 15 residues. In germline, CDR1 is LGHDT, CDR2 YNNKEL (reference sequence). CDR3 amino acids: CASSQDVYYKNIQYF. Here the CDR3 DNA reads TGTGCCAGCAGCCAAGACGTTTACTACAAAAACATTCAGTACTTC.

This chain links TRBV11-2 with TRBJ2-7; TRBD2 aligns across 10 bases. Trimming cost V 5 bases and J 2 bases; bases outside gene matches: 6. Germline V gene sequence: CDR1 SGHAT, CDR2 FQNNGV. The CDR3 has 15 residues. This CDR3 is CASSLLAGPPYEQYF. The DNA of the CDR3 is TGTGCCAGCAGCCTACTAGCGGGGCCGCCCTACGAGCAGTACTTC.

This clone was observed a few times. This sequence joins TRBV7-2 and TRBJ2-6; D is perhaps TRBD2 (6 bases). The ends were cut back, 6 bases at V and 2 bases at J, with 14 bases in the middle. Germline CDR1 is SGHTA and CDR2 is FQGNSA. The CDR3 runs to 16 residues. The CDR3 DNA reads TGTGCCAGCAGGGGGGGAATTATAGCTGGGGCCAACGTCCTGACTTTC. Translated: CASRGGIIAGANVLTF.

This clone was seen only once. The V gene is TRBV7-2, the J gene TRBJ1-2, with D possibly matching TRBD1 (5 bases). V lost 0 bases and J 5 bases, leaving 7 bases between the germline ends. CDR1 is SGHTA and CDR2 is FQGNSA in the germline V gene. The CDR3 sequence is 13 residues long. CDR3 protein: CASSLAGQYGYTF. The DNA of the CDR3 is TGTGCCAGCAGCTTAGCGGGGCAGTATGGCTACACCTTC. Based on the CDR3 plus reference TRBV7-2 and TRBJ1-2, the full variable domain is GAGVSQSPSNKVTEKGKDVELRCDPISGHTALYWYRQSLGQGLEFLIYFQGNSAPDKSGLPSDRFSAERTGGSVSTLTIQRTQQEDSAVYLCASSLAGQYGYTFGSGTRLTVV.